This T cell receptor beta chain was identified in a study of T cell responses to AZD1222 COVID-19 vaccine. Study-level points and caveats: Within unmutated variant regions lay the reported targets of nearly half of spike-specific TCRs. Samples come after the peak T cell response, not at day 14. Clonal diversity may have been underestimated in mostly white British donors. Spike regions recognized by vaccine-associated CD4 TCRs spanned the protein, led by 160-218 and 743-854.

After removal of 4 bases from V and 4 bases from J, the junction contained 4 bases not matched to a gene. Germline CDR1 is SGHRS and CDR2 is YFSETQ. The CDR3 contains 13 residues. Repertoires were generated with immunoSEQ multiplex PCR, while TCRdb's copy carries only in-frame clones and drops some. The table has more than 100,000 clones, almost 85% seen once; the top ten hold 7.9%. This clone was detected only a few times. Its antigen is unidentified. The input for sequencing was peripheral blood, taken 28 days after the second dose of the MenACWY control vaccine. This sequence originates from an adult who received the MenACWY meningococcal vaccine as a control. The chain couples TRBV5-1 to TRBJ1-1, with TRBD1 identical over 7 bases. The CDR3 nucleotides are TGCGCCAGCAGCCCCCGGGACAGCACTGAAGCTTTCTTT. Translated: CASSPRDSTEAFF.